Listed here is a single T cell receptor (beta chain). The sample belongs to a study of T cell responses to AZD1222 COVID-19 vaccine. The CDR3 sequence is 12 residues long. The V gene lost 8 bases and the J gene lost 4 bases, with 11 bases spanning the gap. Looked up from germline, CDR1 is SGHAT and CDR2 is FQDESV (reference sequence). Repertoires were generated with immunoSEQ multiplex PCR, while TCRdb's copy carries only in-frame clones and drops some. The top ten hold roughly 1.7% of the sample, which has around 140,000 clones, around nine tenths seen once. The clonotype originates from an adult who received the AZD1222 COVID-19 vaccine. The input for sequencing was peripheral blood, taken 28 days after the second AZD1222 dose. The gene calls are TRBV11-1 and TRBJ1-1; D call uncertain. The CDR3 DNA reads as TGTGCCAGCGCGGCAGGTTCCACTGAAGCTTTCTTT. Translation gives CASAAGSTEAFF.